The clone carrying this TCR beta chain was seen a few times. Its antigen is still unknown. The source of the sample is a study of cytomegalovirus exposure and HLA in healthy donors. General study points: A previous analysis found most TCR beta V segments productive roughly 87% or roughly 30% of the time. Specificity for CMV antigens was confirmed in vitro for three of the CMV-associated chains.

Per germline, CDR1 MDHEN and CDR2 SYDVKM. Losses at the gene ends were 5 bases for V and 2 bases for J; bases not matched to a gene: 4. The CDR3 is 15 residues long. PCR was performed using 60 Vbeta and 13 Jbeta primers. Repertoires were generated with immunoSEQ multiplex PCR, while TCRdb's copy carries only in-frame clones and drops some. The sample lists some 150,000 clones; about three fifths were seen once. This TCR derives from an older woman in good health and CMV-seropositive. Sequences were obtained from PBMCs. The gene calls are TRBV28 and TRBJ2-1; 9 bases are shared with TRBD1. CDR3 DNA sequence: TGTGCCAGCAGTGAAACAGGGGGCCCCTACAATGAGCAGTTCTTC. Protein: CASSETGGPYNEQFF.